This T cell receptor (beta chain) was captured by sequencing in a study of T cells in Graves' hyperthyroidism and ophthalmopathy. Study-wide background: Specimen type is peripheral blood, collected at initial diagnosis prior to any treatment. General study points: It was a median 6.5 months before onset that the model predicted ophthalmopathy.

Active moderate-to-severe ophthalmopathy, Clinical Activity Score at least 3, NOSPECS at least 4, under 3 months' duration. On this clonotype itself: Its antigen is not known.

The CDR3 spans 13 residues. Germline CDR1 reads ENHRY; CDR2 reads SYGVKD. V was cut by 6 bases and J by 5 bases, with 11 bases left in between. The investigators amplified TCR beta CDR3 regions from RNA transcripts. An initial round of RT-PCR targeting the TCR CDR3 relied on the HTBI primer set. TCRdb re-called the multiplex PCR reads with MiXCR, one entry per CDR3 protein. The sample lists about 250,000 distinct CDR3 sequences; approximately 20% were seen once. The sample consisted of blood. The TCR comes from a man aged 25 to 45 with Graves' ophthalmopathy. The chain uses TRBV10-3 and TRBJ2-1; D gene ambiguous. The CDR3 coding sequence is TGTGCCATCAGCGTAGAGTTCAACAATGAGCAGTTCTTC. Translated, it gives CAISVEFNNEQFF.